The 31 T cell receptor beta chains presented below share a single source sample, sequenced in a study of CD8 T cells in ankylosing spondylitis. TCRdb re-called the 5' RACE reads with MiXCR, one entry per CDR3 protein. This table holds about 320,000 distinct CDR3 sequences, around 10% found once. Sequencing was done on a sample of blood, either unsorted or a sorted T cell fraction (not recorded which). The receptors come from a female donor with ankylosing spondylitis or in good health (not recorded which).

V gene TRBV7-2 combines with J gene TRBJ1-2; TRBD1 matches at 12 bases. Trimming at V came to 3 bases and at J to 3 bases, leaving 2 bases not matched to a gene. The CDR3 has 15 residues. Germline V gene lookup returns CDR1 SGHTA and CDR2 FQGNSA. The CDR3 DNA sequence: TGTGCCAGCAGCTTGGGGACAGGGGGCCACTATGGCTACACCTTC. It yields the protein CASSLGTGGHYGYTF.

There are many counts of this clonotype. For the CDR3, the DNA is TGCGCCAGCAGCTTGGATGGTAGCGGGGGCCCAGATACGCAGTATTTT. Translation gives CASSLDGSGGPDTQYF. This sequence joins TRBV5-1 and TRBJ2-3; 9 bases agree with TRBD2. Germline CDR1 and CDR2: SGHRS and YFSETQ. The J segment lost 4 bases and the V segment lost 0 bases, leaving 6 bases of the junction unmatched. The CDR3 is made up of 16 amino acids.

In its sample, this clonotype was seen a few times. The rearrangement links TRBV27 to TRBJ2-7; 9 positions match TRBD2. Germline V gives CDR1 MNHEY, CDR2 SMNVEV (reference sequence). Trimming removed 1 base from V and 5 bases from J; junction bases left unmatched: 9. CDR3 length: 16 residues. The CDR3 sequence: CASSLFSGRVWDEQYF. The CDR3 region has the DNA TGTGCCAGCAGTTTATTTAGCGGGAGAGTTTGGGACGAGCAGTACTTC.

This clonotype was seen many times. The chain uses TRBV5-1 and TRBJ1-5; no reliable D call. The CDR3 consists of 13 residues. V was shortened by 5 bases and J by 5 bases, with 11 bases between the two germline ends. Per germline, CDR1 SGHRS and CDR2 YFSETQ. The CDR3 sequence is CASRQWPDQPQHF. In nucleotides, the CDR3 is TGCGCCAGCAGGCAATGGCCTGATCAGCCCCAGCATTTT.

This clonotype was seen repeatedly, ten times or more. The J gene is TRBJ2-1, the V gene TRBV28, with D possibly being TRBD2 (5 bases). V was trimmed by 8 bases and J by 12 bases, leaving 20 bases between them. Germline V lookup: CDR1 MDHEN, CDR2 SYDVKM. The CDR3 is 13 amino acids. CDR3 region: CASGEPRRDGQFF. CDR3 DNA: TGTGCCAGCGGGGAGCCTAGAAGGGATGGGCAGTTCTTC.

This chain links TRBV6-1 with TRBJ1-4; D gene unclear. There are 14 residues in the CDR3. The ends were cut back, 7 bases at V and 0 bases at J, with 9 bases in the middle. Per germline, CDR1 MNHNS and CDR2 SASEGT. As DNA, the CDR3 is TGTGCCAGCACCAAGTACGCAACTAATGAAAAACTGTTTTTT. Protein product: CASTKYATNEKLFF.

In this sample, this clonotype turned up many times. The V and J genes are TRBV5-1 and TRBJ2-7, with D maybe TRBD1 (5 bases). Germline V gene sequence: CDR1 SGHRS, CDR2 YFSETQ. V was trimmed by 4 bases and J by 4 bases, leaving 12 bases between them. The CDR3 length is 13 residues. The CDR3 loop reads CASSPGHQYEQYF. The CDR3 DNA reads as TGCGCCAGCAGCCCAGGACACCAATACGAGCAGTACTTC.

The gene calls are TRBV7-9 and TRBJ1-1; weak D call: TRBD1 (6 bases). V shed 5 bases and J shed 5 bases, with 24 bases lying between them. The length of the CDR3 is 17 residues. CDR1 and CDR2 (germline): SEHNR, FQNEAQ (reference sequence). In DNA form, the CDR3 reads TGTGCCAGCAGCCTAGTACGGGGGGCGAAAGATCGGACTGAAGCTTTCTTT. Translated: CASSLVRGAKDRTEAFF.

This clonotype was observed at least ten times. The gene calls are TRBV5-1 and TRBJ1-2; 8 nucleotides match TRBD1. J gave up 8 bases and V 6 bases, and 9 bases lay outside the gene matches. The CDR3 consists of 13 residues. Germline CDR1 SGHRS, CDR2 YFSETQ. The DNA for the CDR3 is TGCGCCAGCACCAAGGACAGGGAGGCGGGCTACACCTTC. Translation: CASTKDREAGYTF.

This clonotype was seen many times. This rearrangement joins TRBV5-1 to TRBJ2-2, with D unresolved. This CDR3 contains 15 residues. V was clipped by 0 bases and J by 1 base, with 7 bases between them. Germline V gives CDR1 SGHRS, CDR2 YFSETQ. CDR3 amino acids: CASSLAIQNTGELFF. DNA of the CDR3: TGCGCCAGCAGCTTGGCGATACAGAACACCGGGGAGCTGTTTTTT.

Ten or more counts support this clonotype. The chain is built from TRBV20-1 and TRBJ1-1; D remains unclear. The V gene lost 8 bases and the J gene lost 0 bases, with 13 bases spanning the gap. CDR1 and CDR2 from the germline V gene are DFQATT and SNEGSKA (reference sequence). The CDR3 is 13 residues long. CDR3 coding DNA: TGCAGTTCCAGGCTCGGGATGAACACTGAAGCTTTCTTT. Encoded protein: CSSRLGMNTEAFF.

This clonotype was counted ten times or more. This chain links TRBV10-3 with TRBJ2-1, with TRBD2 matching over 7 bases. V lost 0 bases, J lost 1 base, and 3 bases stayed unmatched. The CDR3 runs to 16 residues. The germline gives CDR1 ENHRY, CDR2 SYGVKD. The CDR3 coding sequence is TGTGCCATCAGTGAGTCGGGGGGAGGGTCCTACAATGAGCAGTTCTTC. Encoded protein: CAISESGGGSYNEQFF.

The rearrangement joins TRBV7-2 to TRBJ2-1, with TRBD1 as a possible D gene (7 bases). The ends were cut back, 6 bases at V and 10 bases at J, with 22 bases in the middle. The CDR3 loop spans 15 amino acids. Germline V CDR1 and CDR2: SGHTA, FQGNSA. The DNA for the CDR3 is TGTGCCAGCAGGGCCGGGACTCTGGAACAGGGGGAGCAGTTCTTC. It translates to CASRAGTLEQGEQFF.

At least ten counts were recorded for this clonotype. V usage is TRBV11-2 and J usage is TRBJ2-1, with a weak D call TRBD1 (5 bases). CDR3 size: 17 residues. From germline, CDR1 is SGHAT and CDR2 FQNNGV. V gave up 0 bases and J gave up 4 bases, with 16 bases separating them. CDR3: CASSLDPGRARYNEQFF. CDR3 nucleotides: TGTGCCAGCAGCTTAGATCCCGGCAGGGCCAGGTACAATGAGCAGTTCTTC.

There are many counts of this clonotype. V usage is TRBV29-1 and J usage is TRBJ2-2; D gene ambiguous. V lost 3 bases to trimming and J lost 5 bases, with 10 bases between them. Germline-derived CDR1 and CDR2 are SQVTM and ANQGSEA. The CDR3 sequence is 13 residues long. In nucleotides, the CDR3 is TGCAGCGTTGAGGAGAAACCAACCGGGGAGCTGTTTTTT. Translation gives CSVEEKPTGELFF.

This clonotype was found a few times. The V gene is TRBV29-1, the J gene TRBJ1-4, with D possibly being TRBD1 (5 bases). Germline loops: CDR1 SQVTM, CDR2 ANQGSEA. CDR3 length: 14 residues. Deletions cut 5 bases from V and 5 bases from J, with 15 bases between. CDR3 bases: TGCAGCGTTCAAATTGGAGGGGCCAATGAAAAACTGTTTTTT. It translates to CSVQIGGANEKLFF.

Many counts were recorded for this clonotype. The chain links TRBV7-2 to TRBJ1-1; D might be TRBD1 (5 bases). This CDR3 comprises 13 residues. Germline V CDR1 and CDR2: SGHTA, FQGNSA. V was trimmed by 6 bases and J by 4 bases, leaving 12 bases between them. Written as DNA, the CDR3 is TGTGCCAGCAGGTTACAGGAAGGCACTGAAGCTTTCTTT. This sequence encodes CASRLQEGTEAFF.

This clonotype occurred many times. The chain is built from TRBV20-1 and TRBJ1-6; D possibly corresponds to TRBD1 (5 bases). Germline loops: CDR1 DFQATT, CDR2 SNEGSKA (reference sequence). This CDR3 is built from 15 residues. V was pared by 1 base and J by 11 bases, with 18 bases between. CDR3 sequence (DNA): TGCAGTGCTAGAGGCCCGGGACCGCGAGGTGCACCCCTCCACTTT. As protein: CSARGPGPRGAPLHF.

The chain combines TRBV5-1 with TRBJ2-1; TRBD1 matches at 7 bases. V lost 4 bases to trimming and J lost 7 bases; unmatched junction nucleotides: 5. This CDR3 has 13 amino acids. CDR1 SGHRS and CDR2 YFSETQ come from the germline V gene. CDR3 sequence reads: CASSGRGWNEQFF. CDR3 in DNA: TGCGCCAGCAGCGGCAGGGGGTGGAATGAGCAGTTCTTC.

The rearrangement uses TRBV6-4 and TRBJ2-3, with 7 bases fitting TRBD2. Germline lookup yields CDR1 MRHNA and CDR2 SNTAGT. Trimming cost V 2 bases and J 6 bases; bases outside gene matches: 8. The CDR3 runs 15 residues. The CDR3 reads CASSDGGGLLDTQYF. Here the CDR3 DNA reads TGTGCCAGCAGTGACGGGGGGGGTCTGCTGGATACGCAGTATTTT.

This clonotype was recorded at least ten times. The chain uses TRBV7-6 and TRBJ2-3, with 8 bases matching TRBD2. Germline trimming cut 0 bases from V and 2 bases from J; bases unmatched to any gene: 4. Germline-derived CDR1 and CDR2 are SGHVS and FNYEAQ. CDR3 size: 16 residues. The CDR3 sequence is CASSLADSGITDTQYF. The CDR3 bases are TGTGCCAGCAGCTTAGCCGATAGCGGGATCACAGATACGCAGTATTTT.

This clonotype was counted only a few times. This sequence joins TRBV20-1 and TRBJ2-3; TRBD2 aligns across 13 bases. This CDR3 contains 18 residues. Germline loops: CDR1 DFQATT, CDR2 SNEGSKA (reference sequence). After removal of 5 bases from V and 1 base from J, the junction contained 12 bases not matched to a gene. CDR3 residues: CSAQVRLAGGPGTDTQYF. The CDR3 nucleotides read TGCAGTGCTCAGGTGCGACTAGCGGGGGGCCCGGGCACAGATACGCAGTATTTT.

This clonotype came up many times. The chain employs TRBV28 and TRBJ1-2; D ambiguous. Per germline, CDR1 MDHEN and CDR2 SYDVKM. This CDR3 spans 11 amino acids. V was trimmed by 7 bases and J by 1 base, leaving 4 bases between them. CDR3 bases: TGTGCCAGCACGAGTAACTATGGCTACACCTTC. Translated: CASTSNYGYTF.

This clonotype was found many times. The CDR3 region has the DNA TGCGCCAGCAGCCCCATAGCGGGGGGGCTCTCATACAATGAGCAGTTCTTC. This codes for CASSPIAGGLSYNEQFF. J is TRBJ2-1 and V is TRBV5-1; 11 nucleotides align to TRBD2. The CDR3 has 17 residues. V shed 4 bases and J 4 bases; nucleotides not matched to a gene: 10. In germline, CDR1 is SGHRS, CDR2 YFSETQ.

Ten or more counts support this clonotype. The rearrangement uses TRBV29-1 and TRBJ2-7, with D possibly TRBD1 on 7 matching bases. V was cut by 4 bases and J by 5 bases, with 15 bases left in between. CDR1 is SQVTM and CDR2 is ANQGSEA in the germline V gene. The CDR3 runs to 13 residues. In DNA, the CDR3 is TGCAGCGTTGCAGCCAGGGGGAGGAACGAGCAGTACTTC. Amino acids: CSVAARGRNEQYF.

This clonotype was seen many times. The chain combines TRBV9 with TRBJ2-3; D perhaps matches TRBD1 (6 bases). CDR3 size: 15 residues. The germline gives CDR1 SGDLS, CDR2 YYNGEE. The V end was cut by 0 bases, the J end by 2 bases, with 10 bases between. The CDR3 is CASSVGWGPTDTQYF. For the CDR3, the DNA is TGTGCCAGCAGCGTAGGTTGGGGGCCCACAGATACGCAGTATTTT.

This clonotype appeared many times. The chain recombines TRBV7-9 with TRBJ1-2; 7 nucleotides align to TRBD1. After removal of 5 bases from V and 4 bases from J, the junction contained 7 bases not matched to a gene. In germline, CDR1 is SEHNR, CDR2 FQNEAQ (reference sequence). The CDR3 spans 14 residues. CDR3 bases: TGTGCCAGCAGCCCCGGGACAGCCGTCTATGGCTACACCTTC. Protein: CASSPGTAVYGYTF.

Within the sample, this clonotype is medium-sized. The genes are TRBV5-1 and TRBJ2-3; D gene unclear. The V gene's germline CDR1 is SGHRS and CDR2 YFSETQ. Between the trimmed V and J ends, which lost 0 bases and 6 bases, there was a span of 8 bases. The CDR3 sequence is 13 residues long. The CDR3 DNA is TGCGCCAGCAGCTTGGACGGTCGTGATACGCAGTATTTT. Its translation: CASSLDGRDTQYF.

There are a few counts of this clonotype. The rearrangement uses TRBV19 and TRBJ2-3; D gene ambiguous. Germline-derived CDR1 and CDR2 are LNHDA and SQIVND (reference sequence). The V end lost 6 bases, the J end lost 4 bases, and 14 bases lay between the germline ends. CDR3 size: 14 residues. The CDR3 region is CASSPDSPADTQYF. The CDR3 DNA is TGTGCCAGTAGCCCTGACTCGCCCGCAGATACGCAGTATTTT. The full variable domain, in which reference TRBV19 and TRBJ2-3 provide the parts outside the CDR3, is DGGITQSPKYLFRKEGQNVTLSCEQNLNHDAMYWYRQDPGQGLRLIYYSQIVNDFQKGDIAEGYSVSREKKESFPLTVTSAQKNPTAFYLCASSPDSPADTQYFGPGTRLTVL.

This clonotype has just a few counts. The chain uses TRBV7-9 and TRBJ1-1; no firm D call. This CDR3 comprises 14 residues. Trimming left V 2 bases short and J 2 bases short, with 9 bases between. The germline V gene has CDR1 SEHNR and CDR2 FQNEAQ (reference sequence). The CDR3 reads CASSLYSENTEAFF. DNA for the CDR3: TGTGCCAGCAGCTTATACAGCGAAAACACTGAAGCTTTCTTT.

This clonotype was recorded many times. The CDR3 is CASSQGGTGYEQYF. For the CDR3, the DNA is TGTGCCAGCAGCCAGGGGGGGACAGGTTACGAGCAGTACTTC. This rearrangement joins TRBV4-2 to TRBJ2-7; possibly TRBD1 for D (8 bases). Trimming left V 3 bases short and J 4 bases short, with 13 bases between. This CDR3 is built from 14 residues. Germline CDR1 LGHNA, CDR2 YNFKEQ.